This TCR beta chain is drawn from a study of blood T cell repertoires in COVID-19. Study-wide context: Samples representing acute and convalescent COVID-19 were sourced from the United States, Italy and Spain. Sources were T cells, B-cell-depleted T cells, or PBMCs; the material itself was cDNA or gDNA.

Original handling: Reference gene primer amplification yielded estimated nucleated cell counts. Sequencing was performed with immunoSEQ multiplex PCR; in TCRdb, only in-frame clones are kept and a portion is missing. V and J calls and clone size are those listed in that table; D and trimming were worked out from the DNA. The table lists roughly 230,000 clones, about four fifths of them singletons. This CDR3 region has 12 residues. Germline CDR1 reads SGHAT; CDR2 reads FQNNGV. The V end lost 5 bases, the J end lost 5 bases, and 9 bases lay between the germline ends. The receptor comes from a man aged 50-60 years with active or convalescent COVID-19. Sequencing input: peripheral blood. The chain carries TRBV11-2 and TRBJ2-5; D possibly corresponds to TRBD1 (5 bases). The CDR3 sequence: CASSEPGETQYF. The CDR3 region has the DNA TGTGCCAGCAGCGAACCAGGGGAGACCCAGTACTTC.